These T cell receptor beta chains were read from a single sample in a study of shared clonotypes between healthy human individuals. Method: immunoSEQ multiplex PCR; TCRdb's copy keeps in-frame clones and lacks some. The sample consists of some 1 million clones, more than 65% of them appearing once. Input material: memory CD4+ T cells sorted from blood. The receptors here all came from a man aged 18 to 29 in good health. Both conserved end residues are part of each CDR3. D genes are given only for firm matches. Rows may omit the clone size; those that give it use once, few, many or a size class.

TRBV9	few	TRBJ2-5	TRBD2	CASSKGLAGGLQETQYF	TGTGCCAGCAGCAAGGGACTAGCGGGGGGGCTCCAAGAGACCCAGTACTTC
TRBV4-1	NA	TRBJ1-5	NA	CASSQVPGANQPQHF	TGCGCCAGCAGCCAGGTCCCGGGGGCAAATCAGCCCCAGCATTTT
TRBV28	NA	TRBJ2-5	TRBD1	CASSNRGSTETQYF	TGTGCCAGCAGCAACAGGGGATCGACAGAGACCCAGTACTTC
TRBV27	NA	TRBJ2-7	NA	CASSFTPGWEQYF	TGTGCCAGCAGTTTTACCCCAGGTTGGGAGCAGTACTTC
TRBV10-3	NA	TRBJ1-1	NA	CAISEIGGNTEAFF	TGTGCCATCAGTGAAATCGGCGGGAACACTGAAGCTTTCTTT
TRBV15	once	TRBJ2-5	NA	CATSRDSLLGTQYF	TGTGCCACCAGCAGAGATAGCCTCTTGGGGACCCAGTACTTC
TRBV7-2	once	TRBJ2-1	NA	CASSLIGQSTYNEQFF	TGTGCCAGCAGCTTAATAGGTCAGTCCACTTACAATGAGCAGTTCTTC
TRBV18	NA	TRBJ2-5	NA	CASSGLRAETQYF	TGTGCCAGCTCAGGACTCCGCGCCGAGACCCAGTACTTC
TRBV11-3	NA	TRBJ2-3	NA	CASSLGGDPDTDTQYF	TGTGCCAGCAGCTTAGGAGGCGACCCCGACACAGATACGCAGTATTTT
TRBV7-2	NA	TRBJ2-2	TRBD2	CASSPSTAGGSEELFF	TGTGCCAGCAGCCCCTCGACAGCGGGAGGATCGGAGGAGCTGTTTTTT
TRBV30	once	TRBJ1-5	TRBD1	CAWSVSTGVVSNQPQHF	TGTGCCTGGAGTGTATCGACAGGGGTTGTGAGCAATCAGCCCCAGCATTTT
TRBV11-2	few	TRBJ1-6	NA	CASSRDGSLPLHF	TGTGCCAGCAGCCGAGATGGCAGTTTACCCCTCCACTTT
TRBV30	NA	TRBJ2-7	NA	CAWSVLWKRESSYEQYF	TGTGCCTGGAGTGTACTATGGAAAAGGGAATCCTCCTACGAGCAGTACTTC
TRBV4-2	NA	TRBJ2-3	TRBD1	CASSQQGDTDTQYF	TGTGCCAGCAGCCAACAGGGGGACACAGATACGCAGTATTTT
TRBV5-1	NA	TRBJ2-3	NA	CASSVQGTSTDTQYF	TGCGCCAGCAGCGTCCAGGGGACTAGCACAGATACGCAGTATTTT
TRBV2	many	TRBJ2-5	NA	CASSEALVGNQYF	TGTGCCAGCAGTGAAGCGCTTGTGGGGAACCAGTACTTC
TRBV28	NA	TRBJ2-4	NA	CASSLSGLRIQYF	TGTGCCAGCAGTTTATCCGGGTTACGGATTCAGTACTTC
TRBV6-4	NA	TRBJ2-2	TRBD2	CASSDPSGTRVATGELFF	TGTGCCAGCAGTGATCCAAGCGGGACTAGGGTGGCGACCGGGGAGCTGTTTTTT
TRBV6-5	NA	TRBJ1-6	NA	CASMRSSYNSPLHF	TGTGCCAGCATGAGGAGCTCCTATAATTCACCCCTCCACTTT
TRBV4-3	once	TRBJ2-1	NA	CASSQGRDRYNEQFF	TGCGCCAGCAGCCAAGGTAGGGATCGGTACAATGAGCAGTTCTTC
TRBV6-1	few	TRBJ1-2	NA	CASSEVRTLRYGYTF	TGTGCCAGCAGTGAAGTCCGGACTCTTCGATATGGCTACACCTTC
TRBV10-1	NA	TRBJ2-2	TRBD2	CASSKTSGSNTGELFF	TGCGCCAGCAGTAAGACTAGCGGGTCGAACACCGGGGAGCTGTTTTTT
TRBV7-3	few	TRBJ2-2	NA	CASSLMGGLSTGELFF	TGTGCCAGCAGCTTGATGGGGGGCTTAAGCACCGGGGAGCTGTTTTTT
TRBV5-8	NA	TRBJ2-3	NA	CASSSTGDSQYF	TGTGCCAGCAGCTCTACAGGGGACTCGCAGTATTTT
TRBV18	NA	TRBJ2-3	TRBD1	CASSPPRTGRTDTQYF	TGTGCCAGCTCACCACCCCGGACAGGACGCACAGATACGCAGTATTTT
TRBV30	NA	TRBJ1-5	NA	CAWSVPSSNQPQHF	TGTGCCTGGAGTGTACCGAGTAGCAATCAGCCCCAGCATTTT
TRBV7-9	NA	TRBJ2-1	NA	CASSLTSHPVNEQFF	TGTGCCAGCAGCTTGACCTCCCACCCGGTCAATGAGCAGTTCTTC
TRBV6-1	NA	TRBJ2-7	NA	CASSEPGTAYEQYF	TGTGCCAGCAGTGAACCAGGTACAGCCTACGAGCAGTACTTC
TRBV14	NA	TRBJ2-1	NA	CASSQAYGVEQFF	TGTGCCAGCAGCCAAGCGTATGGGGTTGAGCAGTTCTTC
TRBV7-9	NA	TRBJ2-5	TRBD2	CASSLASGSETQYF	TGTGCCAGCAGCTTAGCGAGCGGGAGTGAGACCCAGTACTTC
TRBV5-1	once	TRBJ1-5	NA	CASSLESLDQPQHF	TGCGCCAGCAGCTTGGAGTCCCTCGATCAGCCCCAGCATTTT
TRBV18	NA	TRBJ2-3	NA	CASSRVASTDTQYF	TGTGCCAGCTCACGCGTGGCTAGCACAGATACGCAGTATTTT
TRBV7-2	once	TRBJ2-7	TRBD2	CASSLDGTSVYEQYF	TGTGCCAGCAGCTTAGATGGGACTAGCGTCTACGAGCAGTACTTC
TRBV19	once	TRBJ1-4	NA	CASNGGAGTNEKLFF	TGTGCCAGTAACGGGGGCGCGGGAACTAATGAAAAACTGTTTTTT
TRBV30	NA	TRBJ2-1	NA	CAWTRQSNEQFF	TGTGCCTGGACTAGGCAGTCCAATGAGCAGTTCTTC
TRBV14	NA	TRBJ1-6	NA	CASSQEIRGLSPLHF	TGTGCCAGCAGCCAAGAAATCCGGGGGCTCTCACCCCTCCACTTT
TRBV18	once	TRBJ2-3	NA	CASSRGDSLTDTQYF	TGTGCCAGCTCACGGGGGGACAGCCTCACAGATACGCAGTATTTT